Below are 31 T cell receptor beta chains sequenced from a single sample in a study of shared T cell receptors in the human thymus. Sequencing used immunoSEQ multiplex PCR; TCRdb keeps in-frame clones, though not all of them. This sample has 700,000 or so clones, with around 85% found just once. These data were also filed under a second study, of human thymus T cells.

The sample comprised thymocytes. The receptors shown here come from a girl in the first two years of life with a congenital heart defect.

The chain uses TRBV5-1 and TRBJ1-2; the match to TRBD1 covers 8 bases. V was pared by 4 bases and J by 2 bases, with 13 bases of the junction left unmatched. The CDR3 is 17 residues long. Germline CDR1 is SGHRS and CDR2 is YFSETQ. CDR3 region: CASSDGPGQETNYGYTF. In nucleotides, the CDR3 is TGCGCCAGCAGCGACGGCCCGGGACAGGAAACCAACTATGGCTACACCTTC.

The table lists this clone with a few counts. The chain carries TRBV6-4 and TRBJ2-1, with 8 bases aligning to TRBD2. V shed 10 bases and J 4 bases; nucleotides not matched to a gene: 12. This CDR3 is 15 amino acids long. Germline V lookup: CDR1 MRHNA, CDR2 SNTAGT. The CDR3 sequence: CATSPGGVSYNEQFF. The CDR3 DNA reads TGTGCCACCTCCCCGGGAGGGGTTTCATACAATGAGCAGTTCTTC.

A few counts support this clone. The rearrangement links TRBV19 to TRBJ2-3, with 12 bases fitting TRBD2. V was clipped by 4 bases and J by 0 bases; unmatched bases: 11. Germline CDR1 and CDR2: LNHDA and SQIVND (reference sequence). There are 19 residues in the CDR3. CDR3 DNA sequence: TGTGCCAGTAGTACTCGCCCTCTGACTAGCGGGGGAAGCACAGATACGCAGTATTTT. Protein: CASSTRPLTSGGSTDTQYF.

Concerning this clone itself: At one end, the junction sequence differs from germline, possibly due to a read error. V usage is TRBV6-1 and J usage is TRBJ1-1; no clear D gene. The CDR3 runs to 13 residues. Germline V gene sequence: CDR1 MNHNS, CDR2 SASEGT. CDR3 sequence reads: CASRSRVNTEDFF. In DNA form, the CDR3 reads TGTGCCAGCAGATCGCGGGTGAACACTGAAGATTTCTTT.

V gene TRBV7-9 combines with J gene TRBJ2-5; maybe TRBD1 (6 bases). Germline V CDR1 and CDR2: SEHNR, FQNEAQ (reference sequence). This CDR3 comprises 16 residues. Trimming pared 5 bases from V and 2 bases from J, leaving 18 bases between. The CDR3 DNA follows: TGTGCCAGCAGCCAAACTAAGGACAGAGTACAAGAGACCCAGTACTTC. The encoded protein is CASSQTKDRVQETQYF.

The chain carries TRBV25-1 and TRBJ2-5, with D maybe TRBD2 (5 bases). V was shortened by 2 bases and J by 2 bases, with 21 bases between the two germline ends. Germline V gives CDR1 MGHDK, CDR2 SYGVNS. CDR3 length: 18 residues. The CDR3 DNA sequence: TGTGCCAGCAGTGAAGAGGTGGAGGAGTTGCTCGTGCAAGAGACCCAGTACTTC. It is translated as CASSEEVEELLVQETQYF.

This chain uses TRBV2 with TRBJ2-1; perhaps TRBD1 as D (5 bases). Trimming shortened V by 5 bases and J by 2 bases, and 10 bases separated the two germline ends. Looked up from germline, CDR1 is SNHLY and CDR2 is FYNNEI. The CDR3 is made up of 14 amino acids. The CDR3 loop is CASSWGGPYNEQFF. In DNA, the CDR3 is TGTGCCAGCAGTTGGGGCGGCCCCTACAATGAGCAGTTCTTC. The variable domain in full, with the rest retrieved from reference TRBV2 and TRBJ2-1, is EPEVTQTPSHQVTQMGQEVILRCVPISNHLYFYWYRQILGQKVEFLVSFYNNEISEKSEIFDDQFSVERPDGSNFTLKIRSTKLEDSAMYFCASSWGGPYNEQFFGPGTRLTVL.

This sequence joins TRBV30 and TRBJ1-4; no definite D call. CDR1 GTSNPN and CDR2 SVGIG come from the germline V gene (reference sequence). The V end was cut by 0 bases, the J end by 0 bases, with 14 bases between. The CDR3 is 17 amino acids. The CDR3 DNA follows: TGTGCCTGGAGTGTAAGAAATGCAGGAACAACTAATGAAAAACTGTTTTTT. It yields the protein CAWSVRNAGTTNEKLFF.

J is TRBJ2-7 and V is TRBV19; D is possibly TRBD1 (6 bases). The CDR3 sequence is 14 residues long. Trimming took 5 bases from V and 7 from J, leaving 18 bases between them. Germline CDR1 is LNHDA and CDR2 is SQIVND (reference sequence). CDR3 region: CASSLTLGAWEQYF. For the CDR3, the DNA is TGTGCCAGTAGTCTGACTTTGGGGGCGTGGGAGCAGTACTTC.

The chain has TRBV5-5 and TRBJ1-2; 7 positions match TRBD1. The CDR3 loop spans 15 amino acids. V lost 2 bases and J lost 6; bases outside the gene matches: 10. CDR1 and CDR2 from the germline V gene are SGHKS and YYEKEE (reference sequence). This CDR3 reads CASSFWRGREHGYTF. CDR3 DNA: TGTGCCAGCAGCTTTTGGAGGGGGCGCGAGCATGGCTACACCTTC.

This clone came up once. The chain combines TRBV5-1 with TRBJ1-2, with D maybe TRBD1 (5 bases). The CDR3 runs to 16 residues. The V and J ends lost 1 base and 4 bases respectively, with 17 bases between them. The germline CDR1 and CDR2 sequences are SGHRS and YFSETQ. CDR3 region: CASSLRAGHVGYGYTF. DNA for the CDR3: TGCGCCAGCAGCTTGCGGGCAGGGCATGTAGGCTATGGCTACACCTTC.

This chain joins TRBV6-6 and TRBJ2-3; D perhaps matches TRBD2 (5 bases). CDR3 length: 15 amino acids. Germline assignment: CDR1 MNHNY and CDR2 SVGAGI (reference sequence). Trimming took off 0 bases at V and 3 bases at J, with 10 bases between the two ends. CDR3 coding DNA: TGTGCCAGCAGTTACTCCGGACTTCGGACAGATACGCAGTATTTT. This translates into CASSYSGLRTDTQYF.

The chain joins TRBV5-6 to TRBJ2-7; D might be TRBD2 (5 bases). Trimming left V 6 bases short and J 5 bases short, with 21 bases between. The CDR3 is made up of 15 amino acids. Germline V gene sequence: CDR1 SGHDT, CDR2 YYEEEE. This CDR3 reads CASKPGEEDEDEQYF. In DNA form, the CDR3 reads TGTGCCAGCAAACCCGGAGAGGAGGATGAGGACGAGCAGTACTTC. Full variable domain (rest looked up from reference TRBV5-6 and TRBJ2-7): DAGVTQSPTHLIKTRGQQVTLRCSPKSGHDTVSWYQQALGQGPQFIFQYYEEEERQRGNFPDRFSGHQFPNYSSELNVNALLLGDSALYLCASKPGEEDEDEQYFGPGTRLTVT.

J is TRBJ2-2 and V is TRBV5-1; D remains ambiguous. The CDR3 is 14 amino acids. V was cut by 4 bases and J by 4 bases, with 11 bases left in between. CDR1 and CDR2 from the germline V gene are SGHRS and YFSETQ. CDR3 nucleotide sequence: TGCGCCAGCAGCGAGGATGAACGCACCGGGGAGCTGTTTTTT. Translating it yields CASSEDERTGELFF.

The chain joins TRBV28 to TRBJ2-7; the D gene is possibly TRBD1 (5 bases). V lost 3 bases and J lost 3, with 18 bases in between. CDR1 is MDHEN and CDR2 is SYDVKM in the germline V gene. This CDR3 comprises 16 residues. The CDR3 protein is CASSLFPHGQGYEQYF. The CDR3, as DNA: TGTGCCAGCAGTTTGTTTCCCCACGGGCAGGGCTACGAGCAGTACTTC.

Only a few counts were recorded for this clone. The V gene is TRBV7-2, the J gene TRBJ2-7, with D possibly being TRBD2 (6 bases). The CDR3 is 15 residues long. Per germline, CDR1 SGHTA and CDR2 FQGNSA. Trimming removed 4 bases at V and 4 bases at J, with 17 bases between. The CDR3 sequence is CASSSSGRGSYEQYF. In DNA, the CDR3 is TGTGCCAGCAGCTCATCAGGGCGGGGCTCGTACGAGCAGTACTTC. Together with reference TRBV7-2 and TRBJ2-7, the CDR3 gives the full variable domain: GAGVSQSPSNKVTEKGKDVELRCDPISGHTALYWYRQSLGQGLEFLIYFQGNSAPDKSGLPSDRFSAERTGGSVSTLTIQRTQQEDSAVYLCASSSSGRGSYEQYFGPGTRLTVT.

The chain couples TRBV6-6 to TRBJ2-7; tentative D call: TRBD2 (7 bases). Per germline, CDR1 MNHNY and CDR2 SVGAGI (reference sequence). The V gene lost 4 bases and the J gene lost 3 bases, with 16 bases spanning the gap. The CDR3 loop spans 15 amino acids. The CDR3 here is CASSSTGGLIYEQYF. The CDR3 DNA reads as TGTGCCAGCAGTTCTACCGGGGGGCTTATCTACGAGCAGTACTTC.

The rearrangement uses TRBV19 and TRBJ1-4; TRBD1 matches at 7 bases. Germline V CDR1 and CDR2: LNHDA, SQIVND (reference sequence). Trimming cost V 7 bases and J 4 bases; bases outside gene matches: 6. CDR3 length equals 14 residues. The CDR3 DNA follows: TGTGCCAGTAAGGTGGGACAGCATAATGAAAAACTGTTTTTT. This translates into CASKVGQHNEKLFF. Full variable domain (outside the CDR3, taken from reference TRBV19 and TRBJ1-4): DGGITQSPKYLFRKEGQNVTLSCEQNLNHDAMYWYRQDPGQGLRLIYYSQIVNDFQKGDIAEGYSVSREKKESFPLTVTSAQKNPTAFYLCASKVGQHNEKLFFGSGTQLSVL.

The rearrangement uses TRBV6-1 and TRBJ2-1, with TRBD2 identical over 10 bases. Trimming took 7 bases from V and 3 from J; bases not matched to a gene: 6. CDR1 is MNHNS, CDR2 SASEGT, per germline. CDR3 size: 15 residues. The CDR3 nucleotides read TGTGCCAGCATTGGTAGCGGGGGGTTCTACAATGAGCAGTTCTTC. Its translation: CASIGSGGFYNEQFF.

The J gene is TRBJ1-1, the V gene TRBV7-9, with 7 bases aligning to TRBD1. Trimming at V came to 3 bases and at J to 2 bases, leaving 6 bases not matched to a gene. The germline CDR1 and CDR2 sequences are SEHNR and FQNEAQ (reference sequence). CDR3 length equals 15 residues. CDR3 nucleotide sequence: TGTGCCAGCAGCTTTCGGACAGGTTCCAACACTGAAGCTTTCTTT. Translation gives CASSFRTGSNTEAFF. The variable domain in full, with the rest retrieved from reference TRBV7-9 and TRBJ1-1, is DTGVSQNPRHKITKRGQNVTFRCDPISEHNRLYWYRQTLGQGPEFLTYFQNEAQLEKSRLLSDRFSAERPKGSFSTLEIQRTEQGDSAMYLCASSFRTGSNTEAFFGQGTRLTVV.

This clone was seen once. The chain is built from TRBV18 and TRBJ2-7; TRBD1 aligns across 9 bases. Looked up from germline, CDR1 is KGHSH and CDR2 is LQKENI. This CDR3 has 15 amino acids. The V segment lost 3 bases and the J segment 5 bases; nucleotides outside the gene matches: 8. The CDR3 spells CASSPPGQGFNEQYF. CDR3 DNA: TGTGCCAGCTCACCCCCGGGACAGGGCTTTAACGAGCAGTACTTC.

V gene TRBV19 combines with J gene TRBJ2-3, with 8 bases lining up with TRBD1. The CDR3 is 21 amino acids. Germline V lookup: CDR1 LNHDA, CDR2 SQIVND (reference sequence). The V gene end was trimmed by 3 bases and the J gene end by 1 base; junction bases not matched to a gene: 21. The CDR3 region is CASSIRRGQAPSHTRTDTQYF. The CDR3 DNA reads as TGTGCCAGTAGTATCCGCCGGGGACAGGCGCCGTCGCACACCCGCACAGATACGCAGTATTTT.

V usage is TRBV10-3 and J usage is TRBJ2-2; 9 bases map to TRBD2. This CDR3 spans 15 amino acids. After removal of 5 bases from V and 0 bases from J, the junction contained 1 base not matched to a gene. The germline V gene has CDR1 ENHRY and CDR2 SYGVKD. The CDR3 sequence is CAISSGGSNTGELFF. DNA for the CDR3: TGTGCCATCAGTAGCGGGGGGTCGAACACCGGGGAGCTGTTTTTT.

V is TRBV28 and J is TRBJ1-3; tentative D call: TRBD1 (5 bases). V lost 3 bases, J lost 0 bases, and 18 bases lay in between. CDR1 is MDHEN and CDR2 is SYDVKM in the germline V gene. The CDR3 contains 18 residues. CDR3 residues: CASSLGRSFVSSGNTIYF. CDR3 bases: TGTGCCAGCAGTTTGGGGCGGTCTTTTGTATCCTCTGGAAACACCATATATTTT.

The chain couples TRBV5-6 to TRBJ2-2; D might be TRBD1 (5 bases). With 2 bases removed from V and 5 bases from J, the gap between germline ends came to 13 bases. Germline CDR1 and CDR2: SGHDT and YYEEEE. This CDR3 region has 15 residues. The CDR3 region has the DNA TGTGCCAGCAGCTTTCCTAGGGGTATTACCGGGGAGCTGTTTTTT. Its translation: CASSFPRGITGELFF.

This clone was detected a few times. CDR3: CASTAPILQGAMLTEAFF. CDR3 nucleotides: TGTGCCAGCACCGCCCCCATATTACAGGGGGCGATGTTGACTGAAGCTTTCTTT. The V gene is TRBV14, the J gene TRBJ1-1; 9 nucleotides align to TRBD1. There are 18 residues in the CDR3. Germline CDR1 is SGHDN and CDR2 is FVKESK. V lost 7 bases, J lost 5 bases, and 20 bases stayed unmatched.

The V gene is TRBV27, the J gene TRBJ2-3, with unresolved D. This CDR3 has 15 residues. The germline gives CDR1 MNHEY, CDR2 SMNVEV (reference sequence). The V gene lost 3 bases and the J gene lost 2 bases, with 12 bases spanning the gap. The CDR3 region is CASSFAATPTDTQYF. CDR3 coding DNA: TGTGCCAGCAGTTTTGCGGCTACGCCCACAGATACGCAGTATTTT.

J is TRBJ2-7 and V is TRBV14; 8 bases align to TRBD1. Germline CDR1 SGHDN, CDR2 FVKESK. After removal of 2 bases from V and 2 bases from J, the junction contained 8 bases not matched to a gene. There are 16 residues in the CDR3. The CDR3 DNA sequence: TGTGCCAGCAGCCAACCTCGACAGGGGAAGGCCTACGAGCAGTACTTC. Translated, it gives CASSQPRQGKAYEQYF.

The CDR3 DNA reads TGTGCCAGCAGTTTATCCCCGAACGGTGGCTACACCTTC. Its translation: CASSLSPNGGYTF. The chain joins TRBV28 to TRBJ1-2; D remains ambiguous. V lost 1 base and J lost 7, with 10 bases in between. CDR3 length: 13 residues. Germline CDR1 is MDHEN and CDR2 is SYDVKM.

V usage is TRBV4-1 and J usage is TRBJ2-5; 8 nucleotides line up with TRBD2. V shed 6 bases, J shed 7 bases, and the junction held 13 bases outside the gene matches. CDR1 is MGHRA, CDR2 YSYEKL, per germline. CDR3 length: 15 amino acids. This chain's CDR3 is CASRRTSGGLGTQYF. In DNA, the CDR3 is TGCGCCAGCAGACGTACTAGCGGAGGTTTGGGGACCCAGTACTTC.

The CDR3 DNA reads as TGCAGTGCCTGCCGGGGAACTGAAGCTTTCTTT. It specifies CSACRGTEAFF. V gene TRBV20-1 combines with J gene TRBJ1-1, with D unclear. Germline CDR1 DFQATT, CDR2 SNEGSKA (reference sequence). The ends were cut back, 6 bases at V and 5 bases at J, with 10 bases in the middle. The CDR3 loop spans 11 amino acids.